This passage covers 8 T cell receptor beta chains from one sample sequenced in a study of early T cells in non-severe SARS-CoV-2 infection. TCRdb itself ran the 5' RACE reads through MiXCR, one entry per CDR3 protein. The data show some 60,000 distinct CDR3 sequences, 7.5% to 10% seen once. Sequencing input: whole blood. All receptors derive from an adult who was a healthcare worker with PCR-confirmed SARS-CoV-2 infection or an uninfected control (not recorded which).

The table lists this clonotype with many counts. V usage is TRBV6-4 and J usage is TRBJ1-6; the D gene is possibly TRBD1 (6 bases). CDR1 and CDR2 from the germline V gene are MRHNA and SNTAGT. This CDR3 comprises 14 residues. Trimming stripped 3 bases from V and 10 bases from J, with 13 bases between. In nucleotides, the CDR3 is TGTGCCAGCAGTGAGACAGGTTGGGTATCACCCCTCCACTTT. Amino acid sequence: CASSETGWVSPLHF.

The chain employs TRBV11-2 and TRBJ2-1; the D is unclear. Trimming removed 0 bases at V and 3 bases at J, with 12 bases between. Germline CDR1 is SGHAT and CDR2 is FQNNGV. The CDR3 runs 16 residues. The CDR3 is CASSLDRDGLYNEQFF. Written as DNA, the CDR3 is TGTGCCAGCAGCTTAGATCGAGACGGCCTCTACAATGAGCAGTTCTTC.

This clonotype has a handful of counts. The V gene is TRBV4-2, the J gene TRBJ2-5, with 10 bases lining up with TRBD2. CDR1 and CDR2 from the germline V gene are LGHNA and YNFKEQ. The CDR3 contains 17 residues. V trimming: 0 bases; J trimming: 5 bases; junction bases outside the gene matches: 9. CDR3 coding DNA: TGTGCCAGCAGCCAAGATCGGAGCGGGGGGGCCCAGGAGACCCAGTACTTC. It codes for CASSQDRSGGAQETQYF.

At least ten counts were recorded for this clonotype. The CDR3 is CASTRQGGAYNEQFF. The DNA for the CDR3 is TGTGCCAGCACAAGACAGGGAGGGGCTTACAATGAGCAGTTCTTC. The V call is TRBV6-1, the J call TRBJ2-1; D might be TRBD1 or TRBD2, each matching 7 bases. CDR3 size: 15 residues. Trimming stripped 7 bases from V and 4 bases from J, with 17 bases between. Germline CDR1 MNHNS, CDR2 SASEGT.

This clonotype was recorded at least ten times. The V call is TRBV4-2, the J call TRBJ1-1, with D possibly TRBD1 on 5 matching bases. This CDR3 is built from 16 residues. V lost 5 bases to trimming and J lost 1 base, with 17 bases between them. Germline V gene data show CDR1 as LGHNA and CDR2 as YNFKEQ. The CDR3 sequence: CASSFFMGQENTEAFF. CDR3 bases: TGTGCCAGCAGCTTTTTTATGGGGCAAGAGAACACTGAAGCTTTCTTT.

The chain recombines TRBV7-3 with TRBJ2-2; TRBD1 might be the D (6 bases). CDR1 is SGHTA and CDR2 is FQGTGA in the germline V gene. CDR3 length: 16 amino acids. V was cut by 2 bases and J by 7 bases, with 17 bases left in between. The CDR3 region has the DNA TGTGCCAGCAGCTTAGTCGGGCAGGGGCCGCGCGGGGAGCTGTTTTTT. It yields the protein CASSLVGQGPRGELFF.

In its sample, this clonotype was seen a few times. V usage is TRBV5-1 and J usage is TRBJ1-2; the match to TRBD1 covers 7 bases. V gave up 1 base and J gave up 6 bases; unmatched junction bases: 6. The CDR3 contains 14 residues. In germline, CDR1 is SGHRS, CDR2 YFSETQ. The CDR3 spells CASSLRQGGNGYTF. The CDR3, as DNA: TGCGCCAGCAGCTTGAGACAGGGAGGGAATGGCTACACCTTC.

This chain uses TRBV5-1 with TRBJ1-1, with 7 bases that match TRBD1. Looked up from germline, CDR1 is SGHRS and CDR2 is YFSETQ. This CDR3 has 15 residues. V was pared by 4 bases and J by 1 base, with 7 bases of the junction left unmatched. The CDR3 region has the DNA TGCGCCAGCAGCAAGGGGCCAGGGGGGAACACTGAAGCTTTCTTT. This encodes CASSKGPGGNTEAFF.